The T cell receptor beta chain under discussion was sequenced for a study of T cell responses to AZD1222 COVID-19 vaccine. The CDR3 contains 16 residues. The germline gives CDR1 SEHNR, CDR2 FQNEAQ (reference sequence). Trimming shortened V by 5 bases and J by 0 bases, and 14 bases separated the two germline ends. Only in-frame clones appear in the TCRdb table, and some are missing; sequencing was by immunoSEQ multiplex PCR. This repertoire shows tens of thousands of clones, around nine tenths found once; its top ten account for more than 4%. Study results and caveats: Spike-specific TCR breadth and depth both grew after two AZD1222 doses. There were repertoire samples only from the period after the peak T cell response. White British people made up most donors, females outnumbered males, and clonal diversity was possibly underestimated.

As concerns this clone: Its antigen is as yet unknown.

The chain carries TRBV7-9 and TRBJ1-3, with D uncertain. This specimen was peripheral blood, taken on day 0 of AZD1222 vaccination. The sequence was obtained from an adult in good health. CDR3 region: CASSRAVGGSGNTIYF. DNA for the CDR3: TGTGCCAGCAGCAGGGCCGTTGGCGGCTCTGGAAACACCATATATTTT.